This T cell receptor (beta chain) derives from a study of control samples from healthy donors and cancer patients. Clones were read by immunoSEQ multiplex PCR, and TCRdb kept only the in-frame ones, dropping some. In the table there are about 60,000 clones, less than 95% of which are singletons. The source is a woman in her forties or fifties with colorectal cancer. The sample taken for sequencing was PBMCs.

CDR3 nucleotide sequence: TGTGCCAGCAGTGAAGGCGTTGGACAGGGGAGCTATGGCTACACCTTC. Translation gives CASSEGVGQGSYGYTF. The V call is TRBV2, the J call TRBJ1-2; 9 bases map to TRBD1. Germline CDR1 is SNHLY and CDR2 is FYNNEI. V shed 1 base, J shed 4 bases, and the junction held 7 bases outside the gene matches. The CDR3 covers 16 residues.